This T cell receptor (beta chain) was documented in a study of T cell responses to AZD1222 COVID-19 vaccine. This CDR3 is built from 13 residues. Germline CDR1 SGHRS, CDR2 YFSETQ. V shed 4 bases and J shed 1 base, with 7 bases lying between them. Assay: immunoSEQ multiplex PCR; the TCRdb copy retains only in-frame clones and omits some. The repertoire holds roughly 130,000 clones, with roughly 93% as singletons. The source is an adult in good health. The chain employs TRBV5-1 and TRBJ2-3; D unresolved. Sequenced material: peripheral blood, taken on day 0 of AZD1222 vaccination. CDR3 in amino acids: CASSSPGTDTQYF. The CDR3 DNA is TGCGCCAGCAGCAGCCCCGGCACAGATACGCAGTATTTT.